Listed below are T cell receptor beta chains from one sample, sequenced in a study of blood T cell repertoires in COVID-19. Clones were read by immunoSEQ multiplex PCR, and TCRdb kept only the in-frame ones, dropping some. The sample contains some 89,000 clones, 90% of which appear only once. The sequenced material came from peripheral blood. These receptors were collected from a man in his fifties or sixties with acute or convalescent COVID-19. CDR3s include the opening cysteine and the closing phenylalanine or tryptophan. D genes are given only for firm matches. Rows may omit the clone size; those that give it use once, few, many or a size class.

-,TRBJ1-2,TRBD1,TRBV11-1,16,CASSYDPTGENYGYTF,TGTGCCAGCAGCTACGACCCGACAGGGGAAAACTATGGCTACACCTTC
few,TRBJ1-5,-,TRBV6-5,15,CASTQEGLYGQPQHF,TGTGCCAGCACCCAAGAGGGACTTTACGGACAGCCCCAGCATTTT
-,TRBJ2-1,TRBD1,TRBV12-5,17,CASGSIAGTGQYNEQFF,TGTGCTAGTGGTTCGATAGCCGGGACAGGACAATACAATGAGCAGTTCTTC
-,TRBJ1-2,-,TRBV5-6,14,CASSPGPLYYGYTF,TGTGCCAGCAGCCCCGGTCCCCTATACTATGGCTACACCTTC
once,TRBJ1-2,-,TRBV5-6,14,CASSLGRTNYGYTF,TGTGCCAGCAGCTTGGGGCGGACTAACTATGGCTACACCTTC
-,TRBJ1-5,-,TRBV3-1/TRBV3-2,13,CASSPYQGQPQHF,TGTGCCAGCAGCCCTTACCAGGGGCAGCCCCAGCATTTT
-,TRBJ2-2,TRBD2,TRBV4-2,17,CASSQEGSGGHTGELFF,TGTGCCAGCAGCCAAGAAGGGAGCGGGGGGCACACCGGGGAGCTGTTTTTT
-,TRBJ1-1,-,TRBV5-1,14,CASSSGASNTEAFF,TGCGCCAGCAGCTCGGGTGCCTCGAACACTGAAGCTTTCTTT
-,TRBJ1-1,-,TRBV19,11,CASEGNTEAFF,TGTGCCAGCGAGGGGAACACTGAAGCTTTCTTT
-,TRBJ1-1,-,TRBV20-1,11,CSARAVSEAFF,TGCAGTGCGAGGGCGGTGTCTGAAGCTTTCTTT
-,TRBJ2-3,TRBD2,TRBV5-6,17,CASSLGLAGGLIDTQYF,TGTGCCAGCAGCTTGGGACTAGCGGGGGGGCTTATAGATACGCAGTATTTT
once,TRBJ1-2,-,TRBV9,16,CASSTQPITGNYGYTF,TGTGCCAGCAGCACCCAACCGATTACAGGGAACTATGGCTACACCTTC